These 15 T cell receptor beta chains were all obtained from the same sample, sequenced in a study of Ad26.COV2.S vaccination and SARS-CoV-2 variants. Treatment indicated: 19 received Ad26.COV2.S at low or high dose, single or two shots; 5 received placebo; per-sample allocation not given. Sampling happened 63 days after the first vaccine or placebo injection. The data were produced by immunoSEQ multiplex PCR, yet TCRdb's version contains in-frame clones alone and is incomplete. Here the sample spans about 440,000 clones, 90% being singletons. Here the sequenced sample was peripheral blood, taken in a trial of Ad26.COV2.S vaccine versus placebo. All receptors come from a person aged 18-65 years who received the Ad26.COV2.S COVID-19 vaccine or a placebo.

This clone appeared a single time. The chain carries TRBV29-1 and TRBJ2-1; no clear D. Looked up from germline, CDR1 is SQVTM and CDR2 is ANQGSEA. V dropped 6 bases and J dropped 2 bases, with 20 bases sitting between them. CDR3 size: 16 residues. CDR3 nucleotides: TGCAGCGTCACATACCGACCTGCTGAAACCTACAATGAGCAGTTCTTC. Its translation is CSVTYRPAETYNEQFF.

This chain links TRBV28 with TRBJ1-5, with a weak D call TRBD1 (5 bases). The length of the CDR3 is 14 residues. Looked up from germline, CDR1 is MDHEN and CDR2 is SYDVKM. Trimming left V 10 bases short and J 5 bases short, with 18 bases between. The CDR3 loop reads CATKPGQAHQPQHF. CDR3 in DNA: TGTGCCACCAAACCGGGGCAAGCCCATCAGCCCCAGCATTTT. The variable domain in full, completed from reference TRBV28 and TRBJ1-5, reads DVKVTQSSRYLVKRTGEKVFLECVQDMDHENMFWYRQDPGLGLRLIYFSYDVKMKEKGDIPEGYSVSREKKERFSLILESASTNQTSMYLCATKPGQAHQPQHFGDGTRLSIL.

The V call is TRBV3-1 (or the pseudogene TRBV3-2), the J call TRBJ1-2, with no clear D. The CDR3 length is 16 residues. V dropped 1 base and J dropped 1 base, with 13 bases sitting between them. Germline CDR1 reads LGHDT; CDR2 reads YNNKEL (reference sequence). DNA for the CDR3: TGTGCCAGCAGCCAAGTACCGGGCGGCTATAACTATGGCTACACCTTC. Translating it yields CASSQVPGGYNYGYTF.

The rearrangement uses TRBV14 and TRBJ2-2; 7 bases are a match to TRBD1. V was clipped by 0 bases and J by 1 base; unmatched bases: 2. CDR1 is SGHDN and CDR2 is FVKESK in the germline V gene. This CDR3 is built from 16 residues. CDR3 residues: CASSQERDRNTGELFF. The CDR3 DNA reads as TGTGCCAGCAGCCAAGAGAGGGACAGGAACACCGGGGAGCTGTTTTTT.

The chain couples TRBV10-3 to TRBJ2-3; no clear D gene. The CDR3 contains 14 residues. CDR1 and CDR2 from the germline V gene are ENHRY and SYGVKD. Trimming left V 5 bases short and J 0 bases short, with 9 bases between. The CDR3 region has the DNA TGTGCCATCAGTAACCTCCATAGCACAGATACGCAGTATTTT. It encodes CAISNLHSTDTQYF.

This clone was picked up one time. The genes are TRBV15 and TRBJ1-6; 8 bases line up with TRBD1. The CDR3 consists of 16 residues. Germline V gives CDR1 LNHNV, CDR2 YYDKDF (reference sequence). V shed 5 bases and J 4 bases; nucleotides not matched to a gene: 7. CDR3 amino acids: CATSGGQGSYNSPLHF. CDR3 DNA: TGTGCCACCAGCGGAGGACAGGGATCGTATAATTCACCCCTCCACTTT.

The chain couples TRBV24-1 to TRBJ2-7, with 12 bases aligning to TRBD2. V was clipped by 3 bases and J by 3 bases; unmatched bases: 2. This CDR3 has 15 residues. Germline CDR1 reads KGHDR; CDR2 reads SFDVKD. DNA of the CDR3: TGTGCCACCAGTGATGTGACTAGCGGGAGCTACGAGCAGTACTTC. Amino acid sequence: CATSDVTSGSYEQYF.

V is TRBV19 and J is TRBJ2-5; 7 nucleotides line up with TRBD1. The CDR3 consists of 14 residues. Germline values: CDR1 LNHDA, CDR2 SQIVND (reference sequence). J was trimmed by 5 bases and V by 5 bases; bases with no gene match: 8. In DNA, the CDR3 is TGTGCCAGTAGTTCAAGACAGGGACAGGAGACCCAGTACTTC. Its translation: CASSSRQGQETQYF.

The V and J genes are TRBV18 and TRBJ2-1; a weak D match, TRBD2 (5 bases). The germline gives CDR1 KGHSH, CDR2 LQKENI. The CDR3 spans 13 residues. The V gene lost 1 base and the J gene lost 8 bases, with 9 bases spanning the gap. The CDR3 sequence is CASSPLGGDEQFF. In DNA, the CDR3 is TGTGCCAGCTCACCACTCGGAGGAGATGAGCAGTTCTTC. Full variable domain (missing parts from reference TRBV18 and TRBJ2-1): NAGVMQNPRHLVRRRGQEARLRCSPMKGHSHVYWYRQLPEEGLKFMVYLQKENIIDESGMPKERFSAEFPKEGPSILRIQQVVRGDSAAYFCASSPLGGDEQFFGPGTRLTVL.

V is TRBV23-1 and J is TRBJ2-3; 8 positions match TRBD2. TRBV23-1 is an ORF; its function is uncertain. The CDR3 runs to 16 residues. J gave up 1 base and V 5 bases, and 8 bases lay outside the gene matches. The CDR3 coding sequence is TGCGCCAGCAGTACCCTAGGGCGGGGGGGCACAGATACGCAGTATTTT. This codes for CASSTLGRGGTDTQYF.

V is TRBV27 and J is TRBJ2-1; 10 nucleotides line up with TRBD2. This CDR3 spans 16 amino acids. Losses at the gene ends were 4 bases for V and 4 bases for J; bases not matched to a gene: 7. CDR1 MNHEY and CDR2 SMNVEV come from the germline V gene (reference sequence). The CDR3 protein is CASSYTAGGIYNEQFF. CDR3 DNA: TGTGCCAGCAGTTACACAGCGGGAGGGATTTACAATGAGCAGTTCTTC.

The chain recombines TRBV3-1 (or the pseudogene TRBV3-2) with TRBJ2-7; TRBD2 matches at 11 bases. V dropped 5 bases and J dropped 3; count of bases not matched to a gene: 6. This CDR3 has 15 residues. The germline V gene has CDR1 LGHDT and CDR2 YNNKEL (reference sequence). The CDR3: CASSTGTSGDYEQYF. Written as DNA, the CDR3 is TGTGCCAGCAGCACCGGGACTAGCGGAGACTACGAGCAGTACTTC.

For this clone: A junction end diverges from the germline sequence, so it may reflect a read error. The chain carries TRBV7-6 and TRBJ2-1; D gene unclear. Germline assignment: CDR1 SGHVS and CDR2 FNYEAQ. CDR3 length: 17 residues. The CDR3 nucleotides read TGTGCCAGCAGCTACGAGACGGCAATCAGCTCCTACAATGAGCGGTTCTTC. This translates into CASSYETAISSYNERFF.

V usage is TRBV7-8 and J usage is TRBJ2-4; D might be TRBD1 or TRBD2, each matching 5 bases. Trimming left V 5 bases short and J 1 base short, with 9 bases between. This CDR3 is built from 14 residues. CDR1 is SGHVS, CDR2 FQNEAQ, per germline. The CDR3 sequence is CASSPGAAKNIQYF. The CDR3 DNA follows: TGTGCCAGCAGCCCCGGGGCGGCCAAAAACATTCAGTACTTC.

J is TRBJ2-1 and V is TRBV19; TRBD2 matches 9 bases. V shed 0 bases and J 9 bases; nucleotides not matched to a gene: 15. The CDR3 consists of 18 residues. Germline V gene lookup returns CDR1 LNHDA and CDR2 SQIVND (reference sequence). For the CDR3, the DNA is TGTGCCAGTAGTATAGATGGGTCTAGCGGGACCCCCGGGGGTGAGCAGTTCTTC. Amino acid sequence: CASSIDGSSGTPGGEQFF.